This TCR beta chain was identified during a study of OX40 agonist ivuxolimab in advanced cancers. V lost 3 bases and J lost 4, with 10 bases in between. Germline V CDR1 and CDR2: SGHTA, FQGNSA. The CDR3 is 15 residues long. Data came from immunoSEQ multiplex PCR; TCRdb stores just in-frame clones and leaves some out. The table has about 60,000 clones, more than 75% seen once. This clone was found a few times. This receptor was identified in an adult with an advanced solid tumor such as melanoma, head and neck, liver or kidney cancer. This chain uses TRBV7-2 with TRBJ1-6; D gene ambiguous. The sequenced sample was CD4+ or CD8+ T cells sorted from blood, obtained in a trial of the OX40 agonist ivuxolimab. In DNA form, the CDR3 reads TGTGCCAGCAGCTTCGGAAGCCGATATAATTCACCCCTCCACTTT. It is translated as CASSFGSRYNSPLHF.